This entry lists 16 T cell receptor beta chains sequenced from one sample in a study of T cells in Graves' hyperthyroidism and ophthalmopathy. The source material, RNA transcripts, was used to amplify TCR beta CDR3 regions. RT-PCR in the first round (using the HTBI primer set) targeted the TCR CDR3. TCRdb ran MiXCR on the multiplex PCR reads and lists one entry per CDR3 protein. The data contain around 300,000 distinct CDR3 sequences, less than 30% of them singletons. The material sequenced was blood. These receptors all come from a man in his forties or fifties with Graves' hyperthyroidism that later progressed to Graves' ophthalmopathy.

The V call is TRBV7-3, the J call TRBJ2-4, with 12 positions matching TRBD1. Germline V gives CDR1 SGHTA, CDR2 FQGTGA. The CDR3 has 16 amino acids. The J segment lost 7 bases and the V segment lost 5 bases, leaving 9 bases of the junction unmatched. The CDR3 region is CASSHLGQGAPNIQYF. The CDR3, as DNA: TGTGCCAGCAGCCACCTGGGACAGGGGGCGCCCAACATTCAGTACTTC.

This clonotype was counted many times. The J gene is TRBJ2-3, the V gene TRBV12-3 or TRBV12-4; D remains unclear. CDR3 length: 13 amino acids. V lost 3 bases, J lost 3 bases, and 7 bases lay in between. The chain's CDR3 is CASSFLQTDTQYF. CDR3 DNA: TGTGCCAGCAGTTTTTTACAGACAGATACGCAGTATTTT.

This chain joins TRBV30 and TRBJ1-1; D is undetermined. Looked up from germline, CDR1 is GTSNPN and CDR2 is SVGIG (reference sequence). CDR3 length equals 13 residues. V lost 1 base and J 1 base, leaving 7 bases between the germline ends. The CDR3 coding sequence is TGTGCCTGGAGTGGCACCGAGAACACTGAAGCTTTCTTT. It encodes CAWSGTENTEAFF.

V gene TRBV15 combines with J gene TRBJ2-7, with 11 bases matching TRBD2. The length of the CDR3 is 17 residues. With V trimmed by 3 bases and J by 2 bases, 9 bases remained unmatched. Germline CDR1 reads LNHNV; CDR2 reads YYDKDF (reference sequence). CDR3 bases: TGTGCCACCAGCAGGGGAGGGACTAGCGGTCAAGCCTACGAGCAGTACTTC. It specifies CATSRGGTSGQAYEQYF.

This clonotype has ten or more counts. The chain carries TRBV18 and TRBJ1-5, with a weak D call TRBD1 (6 bases). The V gene lost 3 bases and the J gene lost 5 bases, with 14 bases spanning the gap. CDR1 is KGHSH, CDR2 LQKENI, per germline. The CDR3 has 15 residues. CDR3 nucleotide sequence: TGTGCCAGCTCACCGGGACATTGGTACGATCAGCCCCAGCATTTT. It yields the protein CASSPGHWYDQPQHF. Together with reference TRBV18 and TRBJ1-5, the CDR3 gives the full variable domain: NAGVMQNPRHLVRRRGQEARLRCSPMKGHSHVYWYRQLPEEGLKFMVYLQKENIIDESGMPKERFSAEFPKEGPSILRIQQVVRGDSAAYFCASSPGHWYDQPQHFGDGTRLSIL.

There are many counts of this clonotype. The chain couples TRBV12-5 to TRBJ1-2; D not certain. The germline CDR1 and CDR2 sequences are LGHNT and FRNRAP. The CDR3 extends over 12 amino acids. V lost 6 bases, J lost 6 bases, and 11 bases lay in between. The CDR3 spells CASGRNSNGYTF. The CDR3 DNA follows: TGTGCTAGTGGACGGAACAGTAATGGCTACACCTTC. Looking up the rest from reference TRBV12-5 and TRBJ1-2 gives the full variable domain: DARVTQTPRHKVTEMGQEVTMRCQPILGHNTVFWYRQTMMQGLELLAYFRNRAPLDDSGMPKDRFSAEMPDATLATLKIQPSEPRDSAVYFCASGRNSNGYTFGSGTRLTVV.

This clonotype was recorded many times. The chain joins TRBV5-4 to TRBJ2-5; 13 bases are a match to TRBD2. Germline V gene sequence: CDR1 SGHNT, CDR2 YYREEE (reference sequence). V dropped 3 bases and J dropped 1; count of bases not matched to a gene: 9. This CDR3 is 18 amino acids long. This CDR3 reads CASSSSRTSGRAQETQYF. The DNA of the CDR3 is TGTGCCAGCAGCTCATCTCGTACTAGCGGGAGGGCCCAAGAGACCCAGTACTTC.

The genes are TRBV20-1 and TRBJ2-7; TRBD1 aligns across 9 bases. Germline V CDR1 and CDR2: DFQATT, SNEGSKA (reference sequence). CDR3 length: 11 amino acids. In nucleotides, the CDR3 is TGCAGTGCTAGAGGGACACAGGGGGCGCAGGTC. Its translation: CSARGTQGAQV.

This clonotype was counted a few times. The genes are TRBV2 and TRBJ2-2, with 8 bases fitting TRBD1. The J segment lost 6 bases and the V segment lost 7 bases, leaving 4 bases of the junction unmatched. CDR1 is SNHLY and CDR2 is FYNNEI in the germline V gene. The CDR3 loop spans 13 amino acids. CDR3 sequence (DNA): TGTGCCAGCACCAGGGGGCAGGCCGGGGAGCTGTTTTTT. Protein: CASTRGQAGELFF.

At least ten counts were recorded for this clonotype. The rearrangement joins TRBV6-5 to TRBJ1-1; no reliable D call. V was trimmed by 5 bases and J by 5 bases, leaving 12 bases between them. Per germline, CDR1 MNHEY and CDR2 SVGAGI. This CDR3 has 13 amino acids. The chain's CDR3 is CASSHFPQTEAFF. The CDR3 DNA follows: TGTGCCAGCAGTCACTTCCCCCAAACTGAAGCTTTCTTT.

This clonotype was picked up many times. The chain has TRBV20-1 and TRBJ2-7, with D maybe TRBD2 (6 bases). In germline, CDR1 is DFQATT, CDR2 SNEGSKA (reference sequence). The CDR3 spans 14 residues. Trimming shortened V by 0 bases and J by 4 bases, and 13 bases separated the two germline ends. The CDR3 loop reads CSARDSTRPYEQYF. CDR3 bases: TGCAGTGCTAGAGATTCGACTAGGCCGTACGAGCAGTACTTC.

The chain is built from TRBV28 and TRBJ2-4; 7 nucleotides agree with TRBD2. This CDR3 has 14 amino acids. The germline gives CDR1 MDHEN, CDR2 SYDVKM. Germline trimming cut 10 bases from V and 6 bases from J; bases unmatched to any gene: 12. This CDR3 is CATTGLAELNIQYF. The CDR3 coding sequence is TGTGCCACCACGGGGCTAGCGGAGCTAAACATTCAGTACTTC.

This clonotype came up many times. The chain links TRBV24-1 to TRBJ1-5; tentatively, D is TRBD1 (6 bases). Germline V lookup: CDR1 KGHDR, CDR2 SFDVKD. The ends were cut back, 3 bases at V and 4 bases at J, with 15 bases in the middle. The CDR3 length is 16 residues. In DNA form, the CDR3 reads TGTGCCACCAGTGATAGCCAGGGGCCTTCTAATCAGCCCCAGCATTTT. Amino acids: CATSDSQGPSNQPQHF.

This clonotype came up once. The genes are TRBV6-1 and TRBJ1-5, with D possibly TRBD1 on 5 matching bases. The CDR3 loop spans 14 amino acids. The germline CDR1 and CDR2 sequences are MNHNS and SASEGT. The V and J ends lost 10 bases and 6 bases respectively, with 19 bases between them. CDR3 bases: TGTGCCACCTCTGGTGGGACCGAAGGTCAGCCCCAGCATTTT. Residues: CATSGGTEGQPQHF.

This clonotype was observed many times. The chain has TRBV28 and TRBJ2-7; D is undetermined. Germline V gene sequence: CDR1 MDHEN, CDR2 SYDVKM. Trimming cost V 3 bases and J 6 bases, with 15 bases left between them. The CDR3 length is 14 residues. The CDR3 sequence is CASSFANGASEQYF. The CDR3 nucleotides read TGTGCCAGCAGTTTCGCAAACGGAGCGAGCGAGCAGTACTTC.

There are many counts of this clonotype. The chain employs TRBV6-1 and TRBJ1-6, with TRBD1 identical over 7 bases. The trim removed 2 bases at V and 6 bases at J, leaving 4 bases unmatched. The CDR3 consists of 15 residues. The V gene's germline CDR1 is MNHNS and CDR2 SASEGT. CDR3 amino acids: CASSEHYRGNSPLHF. CDR3 DNA: TGTGCCAGCAGTGAACACTACAGGGGTAATTCACCCCTCCACTTT.